A selection of T cell receptor beta chains follows, all from one sample in a study of control samples from healthy donors and cancer patients. Libraries were prepared by immunoSEQ multiplex PCR; TCRdb keeps only in-frame clonotypes and omits some of them. Of some 130,000 clones listed, 85% to 95% were seen once; the top ten hold 3.6%. Sequenced sample: blood. These receptor sequences come from a man aged 25-45 years in good health. Both conserved end residues are part of each CDR3. The D gene is left open where the match is weak. Size tells how often a clone was seen (once, few, many) or the class of an expanded clone, and some rows leave it out.

V gene	clone size	D gene	J gene	CDR3 DNA	CDR3 protein
TRBV25-1	.	.	TRBJ1-2	TGTGCCAGCAGTGCTGGGGCAAGTGGCTACACCTTC	CASSAGASGYTF
TRBV5-4	.	.	TRBJ2-3	TGTGCCAGCAGCAGAGGGGGGGGGCCGGTCGGAGATACGCAGTATTTT	CASSRGGGPVGDTQYF
TRBV6-2/TRBV6-3	.	TRBD1	TRBJ2-7	TGTGCCAGCAGTTACGGACAGGGGAGCGGCGAGCAGTACTTC	CASSYGQGSGEQYF
TRBV4-1	.	.	TRBJ2-5	TGCGCCAGCAGCCAAGGCCTGTCAGGGATGGAGACCCAGTACTTC	CASSQGLSGMETQYF
TRBV7-2	.	.	TRBJ1-1	TGTGCCAGCAGCTCTTACGAGGGGCGGGTGACTGAAGCTTTCTTT	CASSSYEGRVTEAFF
TRBV15	.	TRBD2	TRBJ2-1	TGTGCCACCAGCAGCCGCAGGGCGGGGGGGCCCGGCTCCTACAATGAGCAGTTCTTC	CATSSRRAGGPGSYNEQFF
TRBV5-4	few	TRBD1	TRBJ1-1	TGTGCCAGCAGGACAGGGGGCAGGGCCACTGAAGCTTTCTTT	CASRTGGRATEAFF
TRBV15	.	.	TRBJ1-1	TGTGCCACCAGCAGAGATCTGACTGAAGCTTTCTTT	CATSRDLTEAFF
TRBV28	.	.	TRBJ1-1	TGTGCCAGCAGTTCCCGGTGGACTGAAGCTTTCTTT	CASSSRWTEAFF
TRBV5-1	few	TRBD1	TRBJ1-2	TGCGCCAGCAGCGCCAACCCGGGACAGAGCGCCGGCTACACCTTC	CASSANPGQSAGYTF
TRBV5-4	.	TRBD2	TRBJ2-5	TGTGCCAGCAGCCGCGGGATAGCGGGGGGAGAGACCCAGTACTTC	CASSRGIAGGETQYF
TRBV7-9	once	.	TRBJ1-6	TGTGCCAGCAGACTAGGACAGCCAACTAATTCACCCCTCCACTTT	CASRLGQPTNSPLHF
TRBV9	.	TRBD1	TRBJ2-3	TGTGCCAGCAGCGTAGGTCAGGGGGTACTGGATACGCAGTATTTT	CASSVGQGVLDTQYF
TRBV5-5	.	.	TRBJ2-1	TGTGCCAGCAGCTTGCGGAGGGCCCCTCGCGATGAGCAGTTCTTC	CASSLRRAPRDEQFF
TRBV5-1	.	.	TRBJ1-2	TGCGCCAGCAGCTTGGCCGGTCCTAACTATGGCTACACCTTC	CASSLAGPNYGYTF
TRBV28	.	.	TRBJ1-4	TGTGCCAGCAGTTTAAGAGGGGGGAGAGGTGAAAAACTGTTTTTT	CASSLRGGRGEKLFF
TRBV14	.	.	TRBJ1-1	TGTGCCAGCAGCCAGGGGTTTAACACTGAAGCTTTCTTT	CASSQGFNTEAFF
TRBV19	.	.	TRBJ1-2	TGTGCCAGTTGGAGCTGGGGCGAAACTAACTATGGCTACACCTTC	CASWSWGETNYGYTF
TRBV6-1	.	TRBD1	TRBJ1-2	TGTGCCAGCAGTGAAGACGAGGCAGGACTCAGGGGGAATGGCTACACCTTC	CASSEDEAGLRGNGYTF
TRBV4-1	.	.	TRBJ1-1	TGCGCCAGCAGTCCAACTCCGCAGTTGAACACTGAAGCTTTCTTT	CASSPTPQLNTEAFF
TRBV5-8	.	TRBD1	TRBJ2-2	TGTGCCAGCAGAATGACCGGGACAGGGACCGGGGAGCTGTTTTTT	CASRMTGTGTGELFF
TRBV5-6	.	.	TRBJ2-3	TGTGCCAGCAGCTTGCAGGGCACAGATACGCAGTATTTT	CASSLQGTDTQYF
TRBV10-2	.	.	TRBJ2-3	TGCGCCAGCAGTGAGTCGGCGGTGTACACAGATACGCAGTATTTT	CASSESAVYTDTQYF
TRBV18	.	TRBD1	TRBJ1-6	TGTGCCAGCTCACCATCGGACAGGGCTTCACCCCTCCACTTT	CASSPSDRASPLHF
TRBV6-1	.	.	TRBJ2-6	TGTGCCAGCAGTGTCTTTATAGGGAAACGCGGATCCTCTGGGGCCAACGTCCTGACTTTC	CASSVFIGKRGSSGANVLTF
TRBV5-6	.	.	TRBJ2-6	TGTGCCAGCAGCTTTGAGAGCTCTGGGGCCAACGTCCTGACTTTC	CASSFESSGANVLTF
TRBV12-3/TRBV12-4	.	.	TRBJ2-7	TGTGCCAGCAGTTTAGCAGGGGGCTACGAGCAGTACTTC	CASSLAGGYEQYF
TRBV3-1/TRBV3-2	.	TRBD1	TRBJ1-1	TGTGCCAGCAGTCTAGGGGACAGCTACACTGAAGCTTTCTTT	CASSLGDSYTEAFF
TRBV18	.	TRBD1	TRBJ1-2	TGTGCCAGCTCCCGGGACAGGTCCTATGGCTACACCTTC	CASSRDRSYGYTF
TRBV7-2	once	TRBD1	TRBJ1-2	TGTGCCAGCAGCCTGAACAGGGGGCAGAGTCAGGGCTACACCTTC	CASSLNRGQSQGYTF
TRBV6-2/TRBV6-3	.	.	TRBJ2-7	TGTGCCAGCAGTTACGATGAACGGACATTCTTATTC	CASSYDERTFLF
TRBV6-2/TRBV6-3	.	.	TRBJ1-1	TGTGCCAGCAGTCGGGACATTCGCGAAGCTTTCTTT	CASSRDIREAFF
TRBV9	.	TRBD1	TRBJ2-5	TGTGCCAGCAGCGTAGGTGGCAGGGGGCACGAAGAGACCCAGTACTTC	CASSVGGRGHEETQYF
TRBV10-3	.	TRBD1	TRBJ2-2	TGTGCCATCAGGACCGGGACAGGGGAGTCCGGGGAGCTGTTTTTT	CAIRTGTGESGELFF
TRBV7-2	once	.	TRBJ1-1	TGTGCCAGCAGCTTAGCGGAGGGGATGAACACTGAAGCTTTCTTT	CASSLAEGMNTEAFF
TRBV4-3	.	.	TRBJ2-7	TGCGCCAGCAGCCAGGATTCCGGGATTGCCTACGAGCAGTACTTC	CASSQDSGIAYEQYF
TRBV11-2	.	.	TRBJ2-7	TGTGCCAGCAGCTTAGAGGACGGGCAGTACTTC	CASSLEDGQYF